Below, one TCR beta chain is given with its context. The CDR3 runs to 17 residues. The V and J ends lost 0 bases and 5 bases, in that order; junction bases with no gene match: 10. Per the germline V gene, CDR1 is LGHDT and CDR2 is YNNKEL (reference sequence). This sample is drawn from a study of blood T cell repertoires in COVID-19. The data were produced by immunoSEQ multiplex PCR, yet TCRdb's version contains in-frame clones alone and is incomplete. Of around 220,000 clones listed, about 86% were seen once; the top ten hold about 15%. The sample taken for sequencing was PBMCs or T cells enriched from blood (not recorded which). The chain links TRBV3-1 (or the pseudogene TRBV3-2) to TRBJ2-5, with 9 bases matching TRBD2. This TCR came from a woman aged 45-59 years with acute COVID-19. The CDR3 coding sequence is TGTGCCAGCAGCCAAGAGGGTAGCGGGAGTGTTCGGGAGACCCAGTACTTC. The encoded protein is CASSQEGSGSVRETQYF.